Each of the 13 T cell receptor beta chains below was sequenced from the same sample in a study of cytomegalovirus exposure and HLA in healthy donors. The PCR contained 60 Vbeta and 13 Jbeta primers. Only in-frame clones appear in the TCRdb table, and some are missing; sequencing was by immunoSEQ multiplex PCR. The data show about 200,000 clones, roughly 80% seen once. The sequencing input was PBMCs. The receptors come from a man aged 45-65 years in good health and CMV-seronegative.

The chain joins TRBV27 to TRBJ2-5, with 10 bases lining up with TRBD1. J was trimmed by 5 bases and V by 5 bases; bases with no gene match: 8. Germline V lookup: CDR1 MNHEY, CDR2 SMNVEV (reference sequence). This CDR3 is built from 15 residues. The chain's CDR3 is CASSPHRTGGETQYF. The CDR3 DNA reads as TGTGCCAGCAGTCCCCATCGGACAGGGGGTGAGACCCAGTACTTC.

The chain's CDR3 is CASSLSTSDTQYF. In DNA form, the CDR3 reads TGTGCCAGCAGCCTCTCGACATCCGATACGCAGTATTTT. V is TRBV9 and J is TRBJ2-3; the D is unclear. This CDR3 has 13 amino acids. Trimming left V 4 bases short and J 6 bases short, with 12 bases between. Germline V gene sequence: CDR1 SGDLS, CDR2 YYNGEE.

V usage is TRBV18 and J usage is TRBJ1-1, with D unclear. This CDR3 contains 15 residues. V lost 3 bases to trimming and J lost 0 bases, with 11 bases between them. From germline, CDR1 is KGHSH and CDR2 LQKENI. CDR3 in DNA: TGTGCCAGCTCACCTCTTGTCGGGGTGAACACTGAAGCTTTCTTT. Encoded protein: CASSPLVGVNTEAFF.

The CDR3 spells CSVRDSYEQYF. The CDR3 DNA reads TGCAGCGTTCGGGACAGCTACGAGCAGTACTTC. The rearrangement links TRBV29-1 to TRBJ2-7; TRBD1 aligns across 7 bases. The CDR3 length is 11 residues. The germline V gene encodes CDR1 SQVTM and CDR2 ANQGSEA. With V trimmed by 5 bases and J by 3 bases, 1 base remained unmatched.

This chain joins TRBV6-5 and TRBJ2-5, with D possibly matching TRBD1 (5 bases). The CDR3 has 13 residues. In germline, CDR1 is MNHEY, CDR2 SVGAGI. Trimming shortened V by 5 bases and J by 5 bases, and 12 bases separated the two germline ends. The CDR3 reads CASSSQGRETQYF. The CDR3, as DNA: TGTGCCAGCAGTAGTCAGGGCCGGGAGACCCAGTACTTC.

The chain combines TRBV5-4 with TRBJ2-5, with D possibly matching TRBD1 (7 bases). The J call could be wrong; TRBJ2-7 is a better fit for the DNA end. This CDR3 has 16 residues. Germline lookup yields CDR1 SGHNT and CDR2 YYREEE (reference sequence). The CDR3 region has the DNA TGTGCCAGCAGCTTGAACGGGCGGGGAGGACAGGACGAGCAGTACTTC. Protein: CASSLNGRGGQDEQYF.

The chain recombines TRBV11-2 with TRBJ1-3, with D possibly TRBD1 on 6 matching bases. The ends were cut back, 5 bases at V and 4 bases at J, with 9 bases in the middle. CDR3 size: 13 residues. Germline CDR1 SGHAT, CDR2 FQNNGV. The CDR3 nucleotides read TGTGCCAGCAGCCCAGGGGTCGGAAACACCATATATTTT. The encoded protein is CASSPGVGNTIYF.

This chain uses TRBV10-3 with TRBJ1-2; 10 nucleotides agree with TRBD1. CDR1 and CDR2 from the germline V gene are ENHRY and SYGVKD. The trim removed 2 bases at V and 2 bases at J, leaving 2 bases unmatched. The CDR3 runs 15 residues. CDR3 bases: TGTGCCATCAGTGAGGGGACAGGGGTCAACTATGGCTACACCTTC. It yields the protein CAISEGTGVNYGYTF.

The chain couples TRBV28 to TRBJ1-3; 9 nucleotides agree with TRBD1. The CDR3 has 14 residues. Unmatched junction bases numbered 2, after V lost 8 bases and J lost 0 bases. Germline loops: CDR1 MDHEN, CDR2 SYDVKM. The DNA of the CDR3 is TGTGCCAGCTGGGACAGGGCCTCTGGAAACACCATATATTTT. Its protein product is CASWDRASGNTIYF.

This clone showed up just a few times. The chain combines TRBV6-6 with TRBJ2-7, with D perhaps matching TRBD2 (7 bases). The V end was cut by 0 bases, the J end by 4 bases, with 10 bases between. The CDR3 runs 14 residues. In germline, CDR1 is MNHNY, CDR2 SVGAGI (reference sequence). As DNA, the CDR3 is TGTGCCAGCAGTTACTCAGGGGGGGGGTACGAGCAGTACTTC. Translating it yields CASSYSGGGYEQYF.

This chain joins TRBV19 and TRBJ2-1, with TRBD2 matching 11 bases. The CDR3 is 13 residues long. CDR1 LNHDA and CDR2 SQIVND come from the germline V gene (reference sequence). After removal of 6 bases from V and 7 bases from J, the junction contained 2 bases not matched to a gene. The CDR3 region has the DNA TGTGCCAGTAGCGGACTAGCGGGTAATGAGCAGTTCTTC. It translates to CASSGLAGNEQFF.

The rearrangement uses TRBV28 and TRBJ2-7; D is unresolved. Germline CDR1 MDHEN, CDR2 SYDVKM. The V end lost 3 bases, the J end lost 3 bases, and 6 bases lay between the germline ends. The CDR3 is 12 residues long. The CDR3 bases are TGTGCCAGCAGTTTGGGCAGCTACGAGCAGTACTTC. Amino acid sequence: CASSLGSYEQYF.

The chain recombines TRBV6-5 with TRBJ1-3, with 7 bases identical to TRBD1. The CDR3 consists of 15 residues. The V gene end was trimmed by 10 bases and the J gene end by 0 bases; junction bases not matched to a gene: 9. The germline gives CDR1 MNHEY, CDR2 SVGAGI. The CDR3: CATWRGQTSGNTIYF. CDR3 nucleotide sequence: TGTGCCACCTGGCGGGGACAGACCTCTGGAAACACCATATATTTT.